These 20 T cell receptor beta chains came from one sample sequenced in a study of blood T cells in healthy people across ages. PCR was performed a second time for roughly 7 to 12 cycles using a sample-barcoded 5' primer and a J-beta primer mix. MiXCR, applied by TCRdb to the 5' RACE reads, yields one record per CDR3 protein. Of more than 700,000 distinct CDR3 sequences in the sample, less than 60% were seen once. The source material was blood. These receptors came from an elderly man in good health.

This clonotype has at least ten counts. The rearrangement uses TRBV29-1 and TRBJ2-2, with D perhaps assigned TRBD1 or TRBD2 (5 bases each). The germline gives CDR1 SQVTM, CDR2 ANQGSEA. This CDR3 comprises 12 residues. With 7 bases removed from V and 4 bases from J, the gap between germline ends came to 10 bases. The CDR3 region is CSGWGSTGELFF. CDR3 nucleotides: TGCAGCGGTTGGGGGTCCACCGGGGAGCTGTTTTTT.

This chain joins TRBV27 and TRBJ2-2, with D uncertain. Looked up from germline, CDR1 is MNHEY and CDR2 is SMNVEV (reference sequence). The CDR3 sequence is 17 residues long. V lost 1 base to trimming and J lost 0 bases, with 12 bases between them. In nucleotides, the CDR3 is TGTGCCAGCAGTTTATTTCGGACGCCGACGAACACCGGGGAGCTGTTTTTT. Amino acids: CASSLFRTPTNTGELFF.

This clonotype came up a few times. This sequence joins TRBV4-2 and TRBJ2-1, with 7 positions matching TRBD1. V lost 2 bases, J lost 9 bases, and 10 bases stayed unmatched. The CDR3 has 15 amino acids. Germline V lookup: CDR1 LGHNA, CDR2 YNFKEQ. Here the CDR3 reads CASSQSGTAVGEQFF. The CDR3 DNA is TGTGCCAGCAGCCAATCCGGGACAGCCGTTGGTGAGCAGTTCTTC.

The V call is TRBV11-1, the J call TRBJ2-6; 9 nucleotides align to TRBD2. Germline CDR1 reads SGHAT; CDR2 reads FQDESV (reference sequence). The CDR3 covers 16 residues. With 10 bases clipped from V and 2 bases from J, the junction kept 9 bases outside the gene matches. In DNA, the CDR3 is TGTGCCACCACGACTAGCGGATGGGCTGGGGCCAACGTCCTGACTTTC. This translates into CATTTSGWAGANVLTF. Full variable domain (remainder filled in from reference TRBV11-1 and TRBJ2-6): EAEVAQSPRYKITEKSQAVAFWCDPISGHATLYWYRQILGQGPELLVQFQDESVVDDSQLPKDRFSAERLKGVDSTLKIQPAELGDSAMYLCATTTSGWAGANVLTFGAGSRLTVL.

This clonotype occurred many times. The chain recombines TRBV12-3 or TRBV12-4 with TRBJ2-7; a possible D gene is TRBD2 (5 bases). The CDR3 runs to 12 residues. V lost 6 bases and J 1 base, leaving 7 bases between the germline ends. The CDR3 region is CASREESYEQYF. The CDR3 DNA reads as TGTGCCAGCAGGGAGGAGTCCTACGAGCAGTACTTC.

The V gene is TRBV4-3, the J gene TRBJ2-1, with 7 bases lining up with TRBD1. Germline trimming cut 8 bases from V and 8 bases from J; bases unmatched to any gene: 12. This CDR3 region has 14 residues. Per the germline V gene, CDR1 is LGHNA and CDR2 is YSLEER. The CDR3 region is CASVHSTGSHEQFF. The CDR3 DNA sequence: TGCGCCAGCGTCCATTCGACAGGGAGTCATGAGCAGTTCTTC.

The chain couples TRBV5-1 to TRBJ2-3, with TRBD1 identical over 10 bases. The ends lost 0 bases at V and 8 bases at J; junction bases unmatched: 3. Per the germline V gene, CDR1 is SGHRS and CDR2 is YFSETQ. This CDR3 comprises 14 residues. CDR3 bases: TGCGCCAGCAGCTTGGAGGGACAGGGGATTACGCAGTATTTT. This sequence encodes CASSLEGQGITQYF.

This clonotype came up a few times. The V call is TRBV18, the J call TRBJ2-1; no clear D. In germline, CDR1 is KGHSH, CDR2 LQKENI. This CDR3 contains 14 residues. V gave up 8 bases and J gave up 0 bases, with 11 bases separating them. CDR3: CASANGSSYNEQFF. The CDR3 nucleotides read TGTGCCAGCGCCAATGGTAGCTCCTACAATGAGCAGTTCTTC. Together with reference TRBV18 and TRBJ2-1, the CDR3 gives the full variable domain: NAGVMQNPRHLVRRRGQEARLRCSPMKGHSHVYWYRQLPEEGLKFMVYLQKENIIDESGMPKERFSAEFPKEGPSILRIQQVVRGDSAAYFCASANGSSYNEQFFGPGTRLTVL.

This sequence joins TRBV12-3 or TRBV12-4 and TRBJ2-7; 12 nucleotides agree with TRBD2. The CDR3 is made up of 15 amino acids. The V gene end was trimmed by 7 bases and the J gene end by 3 bases; junction bases not matched to a gene: 7. DNA for the CDR3: TGTGCCAGCACAAATCTAGCGGGAGGGTTCTACGAGCAGTACTTC. Translation gives CASTNLAGGFYEQYF.

This clonotype was found many times. The rearrangement uses TRBV20-1 and TRBJ1-2; D is ambiguous. V was shortened by 1 base and J by 2 bases, with 11 bases between the two germline ends. This CDR3 contains 14 residues. Looked up from germline, CDR1 is DFQATT and CDR2 is SNEGSKA (reference sequence). The CDR3 reads CSARGHRENYGYTF. CDR3 bases: TGCAGTGCTAGAGGACATAGGGAGAACTATGGCTACACCTTC.

This clonotype was seen at least ten times. This chain uses TRBV12-3 or TRBV12-4 with TRBJ2-1; 9 bases line up with TRBD2. J gave up 0 bases and V 6 bases, and 6 bases lay outside the gene matches. This CDR3 contains 16 residues. CDR3 sequence (DNA): TGTGCCAGCAGCCTGACTAGCGGATACTCCTACAATGAGCAGTTCTTC. Its translation is CASSLTSGYSYNEQFF.

The chain recombines TRBV14 with TRBJ2-3, with D uncertain. Germline assignment: CDR1 SGHDN and CDR2 FVKESK. This CDR3 contains 11 residues. V was trimmed by 5 bases and J by 7 bases, leaving 7 bases between them. The CDR3: CASSSSNTQYF. CDR3 bases: TGTGCCAGCAGCTCCAGTAATACGCAGTATTTT. Full variable domain (rest looked up from reference TRBV14 and TRBJ2-3): EAGVTQFPSHSVIEKGQTVTLRCDPISGHDNLYWYRRVMGKEIKFLLHFVKESKQDESGMPNNRFLAERTGGTYSTLKVQPAELEDSGVYFCASSSSNTQYFGPGTRLTVL.

This clonotype came up a few times. The chain uses TRBV6-2 or TRBV6-3 and TRBJ2-5; no clear D. The length of the CDR3 is 14 residues. V dropped 6 bases and J dropped 5 bases, with 16 bases sitting between them. Germline CDR1 MNHEY, CDR2 SVGEGT. This chain's CDR3 is CASSRRGFRETQYF. CDR3 nucleotide sequence: TGTGCCAGCAGCCGACGTGGTTTCCGGGAGACCCAGTACTTC.

The chain uses TRBV7-8 and TRBJ2-2; a weak D match, TRBD1 (6 bases). From germline, CDR1 is SGHVS and CDR2 FQNEAQ. Trimming pared 2 bases from V and 0 bases from J, leaving 16 bases between. The length of the CDR3 is 18 residues. The CDR3 coding sequence is TGTGCCAGCAGCTTAACAACCAGGGGAACGGCGAACACCGGGGAGCTGTTTTTT. Translated: CASSLTTRGTANTGELFF.

This chain uses TRBV12-3 or TRBV12-4 with TRBJ2-7, with 8 bases identical to TRBD1. With 5 bases clipped from V and 5 bases from J, the junction kept 11 bases outside the gene matches. The CDR3 is 15 amino acids. CDR3 residues: CASSGRTGTVDEQYF. CDR3 sequence (DNA): TGTGCCAGCAGTGGAAGGACAGGGACGGTCGACGAGCAGTACTTC.

The J gene is TRBJ1-1, the V gene TRBV7-9; TRBD1 is a possible D gene (6 bases). This CDR3 contains 14 residues. V gave up 4 bases and J gave up 1 base, with 10 bases separating them. Germline V CDR1 and CDR2: SEHNR, FQNEAQ (reference sequence). The CDR3 nucleotides are TGTGCCAGCAGCTATGGACAGCCGAACACTGAAGCTTTCTTT. Translation gives CASSYGQPNTEAFF.

The table lists this clonotype with many counts. This sequence joins TRBV5-1 and TRBJ2-5, with a tentative D call TRBD1 (7 bases). Germline CDR1 reads SGHRS; CDR2 reads YFSETQ. The CDR3 has 15 residues. V lost 4 bases, J lost 5 bases, and 18 bases lay in between. The CDR3 DNA reads TGCGCCAGCAGCGAGGGGACAGCCAGCGGGGAGACCCAGTACTTC. It codes for CASSEGTASGETQYF.

V is TRBV7-3 and J is TRBJ2-2; D possibly matches TRBD1 or TRBD2 (5 bases each). Trimming took off 8 bases at V and 1 base at J, with 11 bases between the two ends. Germline V gives CDR1 SGHTA, CDR2 FQGTGA. The CDR3 is 14 amino acids. The CDR3 here is CASRQGRNTGELFF. CDR3 DNA sequence: TGTGCCAGCCGCCAGGGACGGAACACCGGGGAGCTGTTTTTT. Filled out from reference TRBV7-3 and TRBJ2-2, the complete variable domain reads GAGVSQTPSNKVTEKGKYVELRCDPISGHTALYWYRQSLGQGPEFLIYFQGTGAADDSGLPNDRFFAVRPEGSVSTLKIQRTERGDSAVYLCASRQGRNTGELFFGEGSRLTVL.

In regard to this clonotype: The junction does not match germline at one end; this may be a read error. The rearrangement uses TRBV20-1 and TRBJ2-2; maybe TRBD1 (6 bases). The CDR3 covers 15 residues. Germline lookup yields CDR1 DFQATT and CDR2 SNEGSKA (reference sequence). The CDR3 is CSARGQGFGTRELFF. The CDR3 DNA reads TGCAGTGCTAGAGGGCAGGGGTTCGGCACCAGGGAGCTGTTTTTT.

The rearrangement links TRBV4-3 to TRBJ2-1, with 8 bases lining up with TRBD2. V lost 3 bases, J lost 4 bases, and 11 bases stayed unmatched. Germline V CDR1 and CDR2: LGHNA, YSLEER. The CDR3 consists of 17 residues. The chain's CDR3 is CASSQVRGVLSYNEQFF. The CDR3 DNA reads TGCGCCAGCAGCCAGGTGCGGGGGGTACTTAGTTACAATGAGCAGTTCTTC.